The clone carrying this TCR beta chain was recorded at least ten times. Its specificity is not known. Diagnostic assessment was based on clinical symptoms, serum thyroxine and TRAb, thyroid ultrasound and orbital computed tomography. CDR1 is SEHNR, CDR2 FQNEAQ, per germline (reference sequence). The V and J ends lost 1 base and 5 bases, in that order; junction bases with no gene match: 7. The CDR3 loop spans 15 amino acids. The record originates from a study of T cells in Graves' hyperthyroidism and ophthalmopathy. Study information: Specimen type is peripheral blood, collected at initial diagnosis prior to any treatment.

Whole-study findings and limits: A 13 V-J model separated ophthalmopathy from stable hyperthyroidism. Blood also held most thyroid clonotypes expanded beyond 0.001.

The source material, RNA transcripts, was used to amplify TCR beta CDR3 regions. The HTBI primer set drove a first-round RT-PCR of the TCR CDR3. TCRdb reprocessed the multiplex PCR reads with MiXCR, giving one entry per CDR3 protein. Found here are under 400,000 distinct CDR3 sequences, 20% to 25% of them singletons; the top ten hold over 70%. The rearrangement joins TRBV7-9 to TRBJ2-7, with TRBD1 matching 8 bases. Sequenced material: blood. The sequence came from a man in his fifties with Graves' hyperthyroidism. The CDR3 loop reads CASSLVTGGSHEQYF. CDR3 in DNA: TGTGCCAGCAGCTTAGTAACAGGGGGATCCCACGAGCAGTACTTC.